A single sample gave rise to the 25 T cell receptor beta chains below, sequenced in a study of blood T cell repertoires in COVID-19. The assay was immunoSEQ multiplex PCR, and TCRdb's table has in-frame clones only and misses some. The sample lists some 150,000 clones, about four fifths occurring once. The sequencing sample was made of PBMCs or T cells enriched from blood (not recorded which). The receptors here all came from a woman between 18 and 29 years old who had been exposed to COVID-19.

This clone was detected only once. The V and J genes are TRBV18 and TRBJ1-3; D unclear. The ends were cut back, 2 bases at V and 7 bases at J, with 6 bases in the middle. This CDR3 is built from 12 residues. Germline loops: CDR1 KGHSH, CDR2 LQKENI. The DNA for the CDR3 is TGTGCCAGCTCACCAGAGGAGAACACCATATATTTT. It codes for CASSPEENTIYF.

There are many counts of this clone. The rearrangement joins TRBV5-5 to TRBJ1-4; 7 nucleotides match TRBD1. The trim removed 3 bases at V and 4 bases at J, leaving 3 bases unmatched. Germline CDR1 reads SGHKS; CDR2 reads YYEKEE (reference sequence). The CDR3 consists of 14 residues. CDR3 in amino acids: CASSSGQLNEKLFF. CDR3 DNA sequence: TGTGCCAGCAGCTCGGGACAGCTTAATGAAAAACTGTTTTTT.

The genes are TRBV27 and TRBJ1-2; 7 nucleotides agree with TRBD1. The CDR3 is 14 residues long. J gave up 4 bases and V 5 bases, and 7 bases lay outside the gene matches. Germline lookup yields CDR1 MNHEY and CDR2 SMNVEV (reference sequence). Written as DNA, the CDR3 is TGTGCCAGCAGTGCGACAGGGCCTCGCTATGGCTACACCTTC. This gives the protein CASSATGPRYGYTF.

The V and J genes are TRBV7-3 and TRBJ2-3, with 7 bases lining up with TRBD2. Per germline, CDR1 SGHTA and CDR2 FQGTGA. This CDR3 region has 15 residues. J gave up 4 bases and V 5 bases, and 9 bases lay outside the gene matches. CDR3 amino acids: CASSPGGEWPDTQYF. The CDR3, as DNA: TGTGCCAGCAGCCCTGGGGGGGAGTGGCCAGATACGCAGTATTTT.

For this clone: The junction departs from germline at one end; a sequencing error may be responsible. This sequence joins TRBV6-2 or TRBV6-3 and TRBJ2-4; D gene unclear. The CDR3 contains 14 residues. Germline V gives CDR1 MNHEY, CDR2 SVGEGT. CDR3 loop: CAGSDTSTKNIQYF. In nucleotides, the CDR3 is TGTGCCGGCAGTGACACTTCGACCAAAAACATTCAGTACTTC.

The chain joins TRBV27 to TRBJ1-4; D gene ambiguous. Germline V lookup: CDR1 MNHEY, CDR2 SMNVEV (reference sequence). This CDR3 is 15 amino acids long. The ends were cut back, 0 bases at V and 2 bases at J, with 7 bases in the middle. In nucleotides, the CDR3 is TGTGCCAGCAGTTTATCTGCAGTCACTAATGAAAAACTGTTTTTT. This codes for CASSLSAVTNEKLFF.

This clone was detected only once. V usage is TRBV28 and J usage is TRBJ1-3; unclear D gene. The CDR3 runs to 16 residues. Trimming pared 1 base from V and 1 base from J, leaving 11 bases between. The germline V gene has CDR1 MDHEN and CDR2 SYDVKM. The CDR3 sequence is CASSLLYGVSGNTIYF. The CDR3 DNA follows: TGTGCCAGCAGTTTATTATACGGGGTATCTGGAAACACCATATATTTT. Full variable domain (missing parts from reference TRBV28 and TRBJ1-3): DVKVTQSSRYLVKRTGEKVFLECVQDMDHENMFWYRQDPGLGLRLIYFSYDVKMKEKGDIPEGYSVSREKKERFSLILESASTNQTSMYLCASSLLYGVSGNTIYFGEGSWLTVV.

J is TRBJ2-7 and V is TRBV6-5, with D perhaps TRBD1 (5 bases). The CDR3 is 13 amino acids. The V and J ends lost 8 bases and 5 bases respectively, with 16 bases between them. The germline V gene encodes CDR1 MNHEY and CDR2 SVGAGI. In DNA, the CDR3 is TGTGCCAGCGGCCCCCAGGGCTTCCACGAGCAGTACTTC. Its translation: CASGPQGFHEQYF.

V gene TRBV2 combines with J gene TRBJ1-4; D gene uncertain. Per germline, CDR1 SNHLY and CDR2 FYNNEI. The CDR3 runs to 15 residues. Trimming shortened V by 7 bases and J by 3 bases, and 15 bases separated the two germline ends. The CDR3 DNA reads TGTGCCAGCACTCAAACCGGGAGACCTAATGAAAAACTGTTTTTT. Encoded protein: CASTQTGRPNEKLFF.

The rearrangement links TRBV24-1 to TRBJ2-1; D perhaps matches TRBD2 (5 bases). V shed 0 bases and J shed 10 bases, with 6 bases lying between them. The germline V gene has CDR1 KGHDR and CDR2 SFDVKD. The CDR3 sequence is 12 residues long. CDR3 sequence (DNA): TGTGCCACCAGTGATTTGGGGAGCGAGCAGTTCTTC. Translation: CATSDLGSEQFF.

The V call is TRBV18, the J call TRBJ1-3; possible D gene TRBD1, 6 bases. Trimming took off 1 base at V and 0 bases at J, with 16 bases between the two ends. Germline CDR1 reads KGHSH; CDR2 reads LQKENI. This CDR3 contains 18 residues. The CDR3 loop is CASSPLGPRTASGNTIYF. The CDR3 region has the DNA TGTGCCAGCTCACCACTCGGACCCCGGACAGCCTCTGGAAACACCATATATTTT.

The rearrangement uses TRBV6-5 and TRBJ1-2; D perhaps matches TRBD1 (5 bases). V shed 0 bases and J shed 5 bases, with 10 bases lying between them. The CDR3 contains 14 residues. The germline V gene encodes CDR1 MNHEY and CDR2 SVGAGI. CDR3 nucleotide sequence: TGTGCCAGCAGTTACTCGACAGAACTATATGGCTACACCTTC. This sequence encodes CASSYSTELYGYTF.

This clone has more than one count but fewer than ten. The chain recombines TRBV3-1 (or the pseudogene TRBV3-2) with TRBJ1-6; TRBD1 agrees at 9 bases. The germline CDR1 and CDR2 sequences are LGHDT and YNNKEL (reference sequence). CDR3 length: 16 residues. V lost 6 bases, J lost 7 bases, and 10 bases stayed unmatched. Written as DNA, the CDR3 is TGTGCCAGCAGACATAATCGGGACAGGGTAAATTCACCCCTCCACTTT. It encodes CASRHNRDRVNSPLHF.

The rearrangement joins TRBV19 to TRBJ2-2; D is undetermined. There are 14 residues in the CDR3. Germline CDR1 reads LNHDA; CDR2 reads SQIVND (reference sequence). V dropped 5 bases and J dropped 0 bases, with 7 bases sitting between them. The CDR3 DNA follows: TGTGCCAGTAGTGATGAGGCGAACACCGGGGAGCTGTTTTTT. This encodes CASSDEANTGELFF. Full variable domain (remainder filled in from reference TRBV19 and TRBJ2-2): DGGITQSPKYLFRKEGQNVTLSCEQNLNHDAMYWYRQDPGQGLRLIYYSQIVNDFQKGDIAEGYSVSREKKESFPLTVTSAQKNPTAFYLCASSDEANTGELFFGEGSRLTVL.

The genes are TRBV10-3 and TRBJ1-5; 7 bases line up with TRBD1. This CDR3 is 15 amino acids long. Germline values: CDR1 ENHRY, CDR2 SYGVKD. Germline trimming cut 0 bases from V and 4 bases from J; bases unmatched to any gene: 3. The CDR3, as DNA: TGTGCCATCAGTGAGTCGGACAGGCTTAATCAGCCCCAGCATTTT. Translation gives CAISESDRLNQPQHF.

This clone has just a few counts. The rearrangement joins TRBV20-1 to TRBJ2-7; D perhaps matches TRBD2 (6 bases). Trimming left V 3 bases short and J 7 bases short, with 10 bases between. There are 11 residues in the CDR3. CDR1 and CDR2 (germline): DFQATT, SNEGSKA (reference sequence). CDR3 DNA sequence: TGCAGTGCTAGCAATGGGGGGGAGCAGTACTTC. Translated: CSASNGGEQYF.

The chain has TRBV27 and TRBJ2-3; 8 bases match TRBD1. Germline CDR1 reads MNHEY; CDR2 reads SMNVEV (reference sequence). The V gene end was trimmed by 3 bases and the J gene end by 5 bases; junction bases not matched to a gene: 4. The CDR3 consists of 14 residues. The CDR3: CASSFETGGDTQYF. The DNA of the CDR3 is TGTGCCAGCAGTTTCGAAACAGGGGGAGATACGCAGTATTTT.

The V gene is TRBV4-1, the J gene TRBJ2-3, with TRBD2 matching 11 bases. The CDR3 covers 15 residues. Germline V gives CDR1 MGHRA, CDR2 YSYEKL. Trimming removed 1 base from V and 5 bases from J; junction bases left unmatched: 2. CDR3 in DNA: TGCGCCAGCAGCCAAGTAGCGGGAGGGGGAGATACGCAGTATTTT. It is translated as CASSQVAGGGDTQYF.

DNA of the CDR3: TGTGCCAGCAGTGAGGGTGCGGCTTACGAGCAGTACTTC. Protein: CASSEGAAYEQYF. The gene calls are TRBV25-1 and TRBJ2-7, with D unclear. CDR1 and CDR2 from the germline V gene are MGHDK and SYGVNS. The CDR3 consists of 13 residues. Trimming cost V 3 bases and J 4 bases, with 10 bases left between them.

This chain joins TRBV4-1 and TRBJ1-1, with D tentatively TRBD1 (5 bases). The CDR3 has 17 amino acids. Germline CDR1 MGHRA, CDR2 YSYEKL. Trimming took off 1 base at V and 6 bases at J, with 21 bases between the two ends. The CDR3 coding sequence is TGCGCCAGCAGCCAAGGCAGGGCGTGGGTGATTACGGCTGAAGCTTTCTTT. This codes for CASSQGRAWVITAEAFF.

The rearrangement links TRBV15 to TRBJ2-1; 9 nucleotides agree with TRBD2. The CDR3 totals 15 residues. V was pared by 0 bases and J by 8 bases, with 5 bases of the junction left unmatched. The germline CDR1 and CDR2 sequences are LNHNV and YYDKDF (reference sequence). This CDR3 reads CATSRDAGGPDEQFF. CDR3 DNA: TGTGCCACCAGCAGAGACGCGGGAGGGCCGGATGAGCAGTTCTTC.

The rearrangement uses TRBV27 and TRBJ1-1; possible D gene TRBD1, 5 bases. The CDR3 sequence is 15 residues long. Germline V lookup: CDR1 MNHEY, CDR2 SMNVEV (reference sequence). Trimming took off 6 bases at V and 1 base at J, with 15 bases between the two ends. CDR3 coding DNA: TGTGCCAGCAGACCCTTGTGGGGCTCGAACACTGAAGCTTTCTTT. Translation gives CASRPLWGSNTEAFF.

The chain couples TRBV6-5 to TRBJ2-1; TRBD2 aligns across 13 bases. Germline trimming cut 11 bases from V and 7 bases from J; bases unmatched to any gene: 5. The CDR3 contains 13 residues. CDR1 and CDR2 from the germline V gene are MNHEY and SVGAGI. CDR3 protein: CAGGTSGKNEQFF. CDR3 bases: TGTGCCGGTGGGACTAGCGGGAAGAATGAGCAGTTCTTC.

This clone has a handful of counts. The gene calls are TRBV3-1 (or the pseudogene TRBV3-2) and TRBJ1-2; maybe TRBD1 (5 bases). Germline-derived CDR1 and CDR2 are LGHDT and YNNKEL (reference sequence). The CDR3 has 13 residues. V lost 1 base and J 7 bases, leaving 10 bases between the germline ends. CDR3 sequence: CASSQVGGSGYTF. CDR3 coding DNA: TGTGCCAGCAGCCAAGTCGGGGGTAGTGGCTACACCTTC.

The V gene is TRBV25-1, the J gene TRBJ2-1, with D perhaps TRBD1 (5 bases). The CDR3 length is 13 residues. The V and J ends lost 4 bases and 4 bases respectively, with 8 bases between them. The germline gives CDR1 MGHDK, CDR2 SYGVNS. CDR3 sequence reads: CASSVQGYNEQFF. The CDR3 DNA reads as TGTGCCAGCAGTGTCCAGGGATACAATGAGCAGTTCTTC.